Listed here are 23 T cell receptor beta chains from one sample, sequenced in a study of spatial heterogeneity in lung cancer. Described time point: blood at routine non-recurrence follow-up after resection. No cell sorting; template was whole RNA from tumor, lung tissue or PBMC. MiXCR, applied by TCRdb to the 5' RACE reads, yields one record per CDR3 protein. The table has about 120,000 distinct CDR3 sequences, 10% to 15% seen once. The sample consisted of PBMCs, taken at follow-up. The receptors were sampled from a male donor with early-stage non-small cell lung cancer.

This clonotype was counted ten times or more. The chain joins TRBV7-2 to TRBJ2-3; D unresolved. The CDR3 runs 11 residues. V shed 6 bases and J shed 4 bases, with 5 bases lying between them. Germline values: CDR1 SGHTA, CDR2 FQGNSA. The CDR3 loop reads CASSHADTQYF. CDR3 bases: TGTGCCAGCAGTCACGCAGATACGCAGTATTTT.

The table lists this clonotype with many counts. The rearrangement joins TRBV30 to TRBJ2-1, with D perhaps TRBD2 (5 bases). This CDR3 has 11 residues. Germline V gene lookup returns CDR1 GTSNPN and CDR2 SVGIG (reference sequence). Trimming removed 2 bases at V and 10 bases at J, with 9 bases between. The CDR3 region has the DNA TGTGCCTGGAGTACGGGGTCCGAGCAGTTCTTC. Its protein product is CAWSTGSEQFF.

The chain employs TRBV3-1 and TRBJ2-3; D uncertain. The germline V and J ends were trimmed by 3 bases and 3 bases, with 7 bases remaining between them. Germline V gives CDR1 LGHDT, CDR2 YNNKEL (reference sequence). This CDR3 is built from 13 residues. The CDR3 protein is CASSQSGTDTQYF. As DNA, the CDR3 is TGTGCCAGCAGCCAGAGTGGAACAGATACGCAGTATTTT.

This clonotype was detected many times. The J gene is TRBJ2-1, the V gene TRBV7-2; possibly TRBD1 for D (5 bases). The germline gives CDR1 SGHTA, CDR2 FQGNSA. The CDR3 consists of 16 residues. Trimming pared 2 bases from V and 0 bases from J, leaving 11 bases between. The CDR3 region is CASSLIGAYSYNEQFF. The CDR3 coding sequence is TGTGCCAGCAGCTTAATTGGGGCCTACTCCTACAATGAGCAGTTCTTC.

This clonotype was counted ten times or more. The chain couples TRBV28 to TRBJ2-4; the match to TRBD2 covers 7 bases. Germline V lookup: CDR1 MDHEN, CDR2 SYDVKM. The ends lost 6 bases at V and 1 base at J; junction bases unmatched: 6. This CDR3 contains 15 residues. The DNA for the CDR3 is TGTGCCAGCAGCCCCAGGCGGGGGGCCAAAAACATTCAGTACTTC. Translating it yields CASSPRRGAKNIQYF.

Here the CDR3 reads CSPARGTDLNTEAFF. CDR3 sequence (DNA): TGCAGTCCAGCGAGGGGGACAGATTTGAACACTGAAGCTTTCTTT. This rearrangement joins TRBV20-1 to TRBJ1-1; 7 bases match TRBD1. The CDR3 is 15 amino acids. The V gene's germline CDR1 is DFQATT and CDR2 SNEGSKA (reference sequence). V dropped 8 bases and J dropped 0; count of bases not matched to a gene: 12.

This clonotype was counted only a few times. The DNA for the CDR3 is TGTGCCAGCAGCCAGGGGAACAGGAAAAGCTCCTACGAGCAGTACTTC. Amino acid sequence: CASSQGNRKSSYEQYF. V and J are TRBV3-1 and TRBJ2-7, with D perhaps matching TRBD1 (5 bases). This CDR3 spans 16 amino acids. V was pared by 3 bases and J by 0 bases, with 15 bases between. The germline gives CDR1 LGHDT, CDR2 YNNKEL (reference sequence).

This clonotype was detected only a few times. The CDR3 DNA follows: TGTGCCAGCTCTCCGGGACTAGCGGGACAAGAGACCCAGTACTTC. Residues: CASSPGLAGQETQYF. This sequence joins TRBV18 and TRBJ2-5, with 13 bases lining up with TRBD2. The germline CDR1 and CDR2 sequences are KGHSH and LQKENI. The CDR3 runs 15 residues. The trim removed 6 bases at V and 2 bases at J, leaving 3 bases unmatched. Supplemented by reference TRBV18 and TRBJ2-5, the full variable domain reads NAGVMQNPRHLVRRRGQEARLRCSPMKGHSHVYWYRQLPEEGLKFMVYLQKENIIDESGMPKERFSAEFPKEGPSILRIQQVVRGDSAAYFCASSPGLAGQETQYFGPGTRLLVL.

The rearrangement uses TRBV3-1 and TRBJ1-4, with 9 positions matching TRBD1. Germline values: CDR1 LGHDT, CDR2 YNNKEL (reference sequence). The CDR3 runs to 17 residues. V gave up 5 bases and J gave up 10 bases; unmatched junction bases: 17. DNA for the CDR3: TGTGCCAGCAGCGTTTCGACTCCGGGACAGGGTAGCCGAAAACTGTTTTTT. Its translation: CASSVSTPGQGSRKLFF.

In its sample, this clonotype was seen a few times. The rearrangement joins TRBV27 to TRBJ2-2; D is ambiguous. CDR1 and CDR2 (germline): MNHEY, SMNVEV (reference sequence). The V gene lost 7 bases and the J gene lost 0 bases, with 12 bases spanning the gap. This CDR3 region has 15 residues. The CDR3 DNA reads as TGTGCCAGCAACCGGGTTGGCGCGAACACCGGGGAGCTGTTTTTT. Translation gives CASNRVGANTGELFF.

This clonotype was seen a handful of times. CDR3 sequence reads: CSAWLGGNQPQHF. As DNA, the CDR3 is TGCAGTGCTTGGCTGGGTGGCAATCAGCCCCAGCATTTT. This sequence joins TRBV20-1 and TRBJ1-5; D unresolved. V was pared by 5 bases and J by 2 bases, with 10 bases between. The CDR3 extends over 13 amino acids. Per germline, CDR1 DFQATT and CDR2 SNEGSKA (reference sequence).

There are many counts of this clonotype. The V gene is TRBV28, the J gene TRBJ2-4; D is undetermined. The CDR3 has 14 amino acids. Between the trimmed V and J ends, which lost 10 bases and 3 bases, there was a span of 16 bases. Germline V gene data show CDR1 as MDHEN and CDR2 as SYDVKM. The CDR3 loop reads CATADRQHKNIQYF. Here the CDR3 DNA reads TGTGCCACCGCAGATCGTCAGCACAAAAACATTCAGTACTTC.

This clonotype was detected only a few times. The chain has TRBV20-1 and TRBJ2-7; 9 bases agree with TRBD1. Germline V gene data show CDR1 as DFQATT and CDR2 as SNEGSKA (reference sequence). The CDR3 contains 16 residues. Trimming cost V 0 bases and J 2 bases; bases outside gene matches: 8. The CDR3 coding sequence is TGCAGTGCTAGAGATGTAGGACAGGGGATACCCTACGAGCAGTACTTC. Encoded protein: CSARDVGQGIPYEQYF.

A few counts support this clonotype. The chain has TRBV7-9 and TRBJ2-3; possible D gene TRBD1, 5 bases. The germline V gene has CDR1 SEHNR and CDR2 FQNEAQ (reference sequence). Trimming took 5 bases from V and 0 from J, leaving 12 bases between them. This CDR3 contains 15 residues. The CDR3 DNA sequence: TGTGCCAGCAGCATCACAGGATTGAGCACAGATACGCAGTATTTT. Translated: CASSITGLSTDTQYF.

The rearrangement links TRBV9 to TRBJ2-3, with D possibly being TRBD2 (5 bases). Germline V gene lookup returns CDR1 SGDLS and CDR2 YYNGEE. V was clipped by 0 bases and J by 0 bases, with 11 bases between them. The CDR3 sequence is 16 residues long. The CDR3 coding sequence is TGTGCCAGCAGCGTAGACTCTAGCCCTAGCACAGATACGCAGTATTTT. Amino acids: CASSVDSSPSTDTQYF.

This clonotype was found a few times. The chain is built from TRBV11-2 and TRBJ1-1; 8 nucleotides agree with TRBD1. This CDR3 contains 15 residues. Germline CDR1 reads SGHAT; CDR2 reads FQNNGV. V was clipped by 2 bases and J by 8 bases; unmatched bases: 10. The CDR3 DNA reads as TGTGCCAGCAGCTTAAAAGCAGGGGGCCCGACCGAAGCTTTCTTT. Protein: CASSLKAGGPTEAFF.

The CDR3 region has the DNA TGCGCCAGCAGCCGTAATGGGGGGCGCGTCACTGAAGCTTTCTTT. Translated: CASSRNGGRVTEAFF. The chain employs TRBV5-1 and TRBJ1-1, with D perhaps matching TRBD1 (6 bases). The CDR3 has 15 amino acids. Germline V gene lookup returns CDR1 SGHRS and CDR2 YFSETQ. Trimming took 4 bases from V and 4 from J, leaving 17 bases between them.

There are many counts of this clonotype. This chain uses TRBV28 with TRBJ1-5, with 7 bases aligning to TRBD1. CDR1 is MDHEN, CDR2 SYDVKM, per germline. V dropped 9 bases and J dropped 4; count of bases not matched to a gene: 12. This CDR3 comprises 15 residues. The CDR3 loop reads CASVLEGGMNQPQHF. For the CDR3, the DNA is TGTGCCAGTGTCCTGGAAGGGGGCATGAATCAGCCCCAGCATTTT.

At least ten counts were recorded for this clonotype. CDR3 bases: TGTGCCAGCAGTTCCGCGGGGGCAAACAATCAGCCCCAGCATTTT. As protein: CASSSAGANNQPQHF. This sequence joins TRBV7-2 and TRBJ1-5, with D possibly TRBD1 on 6 matching bases. CDR1 and CDR2 from the germline V gene are SGHTA and FQGNSA. CDR3 size: 15 residues. The germline V and J ends were trimmed by 6 bases and 3 bases, with 15 bases remaining between them.

The table lists this clonotype with many counts. The J gene is TRBJ2-3, the V gene TRBV7-2, with TRBD1 matching over 11 bases. This CDR3 is 15 amino acids long. With 2 bases clipped from V and 5 bases from J, the junction kept 3 bases outside the gene matches. Looked up from germline, CDR1 is SGHTA and CDR2 is FQGNSA. CDR3 DNA sequence: TGTGCCAGCAGCTTAAGGGGACAGGGGGTAGATACGCAGTATTTT. Translated, it gives CASSLRGQGVDTQYF.

This clonotype was picked up many times. The CDR3 protein is CASSFHDRGPNEQFF. The DNA for the CDR3 is TGTGCCAGCAGCTTCCACGACAGGGGGCCCAATGAGCAGTTCTTC. The chain combines TRBV7-2 with TRBJ2-1; 10 bases map to TRBD1. The CDR3 sequence is 15 residues long. V shed 3 bases and J 6 bases; nucleotides not matched to a gene: 5. From germline, CDR1 is SGHTA and CDR2 FQGNSA.

This clonotype was observed a handful of times. The gene calls are TRBV10-3 and TRBJ2-5; a weak D match, TRBD1 (6 bases). Germline lookup yields CDR1 ENHRY and CDR2 SYGVKD. The V and J ends lost 11 bases and 1 base respectively, with 14 bases between them. The CDR3 length is 13 residues. This chain's CDR3 is CAASGTPQETQYF. CDR3 nucleotide sequence: TGTGCCGCATCCGGGACACCCCAAGAGACCCAGTACTTC.

The chain combines TRBV6-5 with TRBJ1-1; 7 bases map to TRBD1. The length of the CDR3 is 14 residues. The V segment lost 4 bases and the J segment 4 bases; nucleotides outside the gene matches: 6. In germline, CDR1 is MNHEY, CDR2 SVGAGI. The CDR3 here is CASSSHRGPTEAFF. CDR3 bases: TGTGCCAGCAGTTCACACAGGGGACCCACTGAAGCTTTCTTT.